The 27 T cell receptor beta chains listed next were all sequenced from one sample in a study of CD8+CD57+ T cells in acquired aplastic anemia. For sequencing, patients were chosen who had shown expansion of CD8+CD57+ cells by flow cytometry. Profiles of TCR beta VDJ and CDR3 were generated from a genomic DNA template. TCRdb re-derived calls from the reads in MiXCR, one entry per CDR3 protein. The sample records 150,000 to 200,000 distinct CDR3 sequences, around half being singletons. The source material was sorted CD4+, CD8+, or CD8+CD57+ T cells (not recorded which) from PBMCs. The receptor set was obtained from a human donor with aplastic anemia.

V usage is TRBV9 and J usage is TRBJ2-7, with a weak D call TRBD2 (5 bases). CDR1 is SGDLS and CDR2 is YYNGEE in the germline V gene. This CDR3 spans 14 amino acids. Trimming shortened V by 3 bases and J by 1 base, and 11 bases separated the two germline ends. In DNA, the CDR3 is TGTGCCAGCAGCGCTTCACTAGGATCCTACGAGCAGTACTTC. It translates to CASSASLGSYEQYF.

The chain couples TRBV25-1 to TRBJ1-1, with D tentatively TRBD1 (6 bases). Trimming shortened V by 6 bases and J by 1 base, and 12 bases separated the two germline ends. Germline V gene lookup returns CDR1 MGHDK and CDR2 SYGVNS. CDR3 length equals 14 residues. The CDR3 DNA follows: TGTGCCAGCAGATCGGACAGCCCGAACACTGAAGCTTTCTTT. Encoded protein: CASRSDSPNTEAFF. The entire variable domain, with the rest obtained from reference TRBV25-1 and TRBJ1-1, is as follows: EADIYQTPRYLVIGTGKKITLECSQTMGHDKMYWYQQDPGMELHLIHYSYGVNSTEKGDLSSESTVSRIRTEHFPLTLESARPSHTSQYLCASRSDSPNTEAFFGQGTRLTVV.

CDR3 sequence (DNA): TGTGCCAGCAGCCAAGGGGGGTCCAGGGAGACCCAGTACTTC. It yields the protein CASSQGGSRETQYF. The gene calls are TRBV2 and TRBJ2-5, with D possibly called TRBD1 or TRBD2 (6 bases each). From germline, CDR1 is SNHLY and CDR2 FYNNEI. The CDR3 is made up of 14 amino acids. Between the trimmed V and J ends, which lost 6 bases and 5 bases, there was a span of 16 bases.

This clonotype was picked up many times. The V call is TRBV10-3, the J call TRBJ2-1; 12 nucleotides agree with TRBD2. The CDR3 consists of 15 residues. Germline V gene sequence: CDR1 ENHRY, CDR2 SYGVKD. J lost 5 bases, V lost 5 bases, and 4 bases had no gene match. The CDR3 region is CAISPTSGGDNEQFF. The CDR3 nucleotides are TGTGCCATCAGTCCGACTAGCGGGGGTGACAATGAGCAGTTCTTC.

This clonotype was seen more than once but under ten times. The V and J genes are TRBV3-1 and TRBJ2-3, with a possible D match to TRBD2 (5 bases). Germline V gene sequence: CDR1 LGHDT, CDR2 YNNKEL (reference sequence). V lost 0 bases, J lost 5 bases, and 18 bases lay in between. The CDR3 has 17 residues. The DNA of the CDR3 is TGTGCCAGCAGCCAAGATCTAGGGCGGGCCCCGGGAGATACGCAGTATTTT. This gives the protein CASSQDLGRAPGDTQYF.

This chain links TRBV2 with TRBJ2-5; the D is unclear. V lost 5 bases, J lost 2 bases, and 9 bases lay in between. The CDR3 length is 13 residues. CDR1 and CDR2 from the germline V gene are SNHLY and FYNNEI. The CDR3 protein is CASSRRPQETQYF. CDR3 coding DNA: TGTGCCAGCAGTAGACGTCCACAAGAGACCCAGTACTTC.

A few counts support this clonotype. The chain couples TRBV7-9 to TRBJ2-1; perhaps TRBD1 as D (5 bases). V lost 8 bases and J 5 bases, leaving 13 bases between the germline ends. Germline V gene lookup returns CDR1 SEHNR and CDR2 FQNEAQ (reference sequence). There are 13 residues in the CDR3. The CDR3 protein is CASAHQGNNEQFF. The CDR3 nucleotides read TGTGCCAGCGCCCACCAGGGAAACAATGAGCAGTTCTTC. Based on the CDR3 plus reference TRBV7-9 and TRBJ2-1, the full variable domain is DTGVSQNPRHKITKRGQNVTFRCDPISEHNRLYWYRQTLGQGPEFLTYFQNEAQLEKSRLLSDRFSAERPKGSFSTLEIQRTEQGDSAMYLCASAHQGNNEQFFGPGTRLTVL.

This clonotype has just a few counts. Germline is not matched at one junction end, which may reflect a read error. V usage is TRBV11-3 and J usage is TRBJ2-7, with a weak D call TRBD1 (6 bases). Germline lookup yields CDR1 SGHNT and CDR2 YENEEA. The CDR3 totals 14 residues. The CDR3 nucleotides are TGTGCCAGCGGCTTAGGGCAGGGGACCTACGAGCAGTACTTC. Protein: CASGLGQGTYEQYF.

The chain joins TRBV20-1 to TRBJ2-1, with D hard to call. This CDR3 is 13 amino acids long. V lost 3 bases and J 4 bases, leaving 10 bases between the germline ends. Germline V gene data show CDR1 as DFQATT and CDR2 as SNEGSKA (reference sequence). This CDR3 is CSASRELYNEQFF. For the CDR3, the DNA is TGCAGTGCTAGCCGAGAGTTATACAATGAGCAGTTCTTC.

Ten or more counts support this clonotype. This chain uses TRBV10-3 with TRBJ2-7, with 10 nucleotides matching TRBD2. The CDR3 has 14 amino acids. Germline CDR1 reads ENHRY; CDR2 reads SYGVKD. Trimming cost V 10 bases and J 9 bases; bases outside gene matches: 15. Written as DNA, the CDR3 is TGTGCCACCCGACCATCCTCTAGCGGGAGAGGGCAGTACGTC. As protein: CATRPSSSGRGQYV.

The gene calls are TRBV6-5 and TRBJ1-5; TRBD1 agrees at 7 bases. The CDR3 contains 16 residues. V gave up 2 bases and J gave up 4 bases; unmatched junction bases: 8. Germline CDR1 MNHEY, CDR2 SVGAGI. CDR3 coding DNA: TGTGCCAGCAGTTACGAAGACAGGGCGGAGAATCAGCCCCAGCATTTT. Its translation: CASSYEDRAENQPQHF.

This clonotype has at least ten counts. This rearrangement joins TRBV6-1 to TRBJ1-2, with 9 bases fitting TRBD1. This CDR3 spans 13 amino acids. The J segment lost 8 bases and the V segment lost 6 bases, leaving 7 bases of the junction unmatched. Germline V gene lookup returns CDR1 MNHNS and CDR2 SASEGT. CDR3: CASSPTGGVGYTF. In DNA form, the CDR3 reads TGTGCCAGCAGCCCTACAGGGGGCGTGGGCTACACCTTC.

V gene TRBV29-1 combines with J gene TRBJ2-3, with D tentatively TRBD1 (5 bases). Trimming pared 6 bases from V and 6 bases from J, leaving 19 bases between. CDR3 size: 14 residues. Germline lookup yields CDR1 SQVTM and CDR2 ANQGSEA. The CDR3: CSVDRPQGTDTQYF. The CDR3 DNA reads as TGCAGCGTGGACCGACCCCAGGGAACGGATACGCAGTATTTT.

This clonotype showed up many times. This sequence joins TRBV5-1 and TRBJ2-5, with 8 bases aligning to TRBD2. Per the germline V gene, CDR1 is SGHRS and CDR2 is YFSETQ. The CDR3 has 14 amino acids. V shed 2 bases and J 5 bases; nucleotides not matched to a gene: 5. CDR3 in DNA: TGCGCCAGCAGCTTCGGGAGGGCCGGGGAGACCCAGTACTTC. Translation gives CASSFGRAGETQYF.

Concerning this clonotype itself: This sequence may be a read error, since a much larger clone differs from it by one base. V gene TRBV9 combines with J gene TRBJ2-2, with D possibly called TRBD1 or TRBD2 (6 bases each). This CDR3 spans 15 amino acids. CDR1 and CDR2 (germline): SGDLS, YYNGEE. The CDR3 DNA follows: TGTGCCACCAGCCCCGGGGGCCTTCCCACCGGGGAGCTGTTTTTT. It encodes CATSPGGLPTGELFF.

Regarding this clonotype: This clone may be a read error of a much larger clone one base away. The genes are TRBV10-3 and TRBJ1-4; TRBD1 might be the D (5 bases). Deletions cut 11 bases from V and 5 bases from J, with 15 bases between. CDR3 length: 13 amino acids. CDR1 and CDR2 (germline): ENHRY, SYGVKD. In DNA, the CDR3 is TGTGCCGGCCGGGACCAGACAAATGAAAAACTGTTTTTT. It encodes CAGRDQTNEKLFF.

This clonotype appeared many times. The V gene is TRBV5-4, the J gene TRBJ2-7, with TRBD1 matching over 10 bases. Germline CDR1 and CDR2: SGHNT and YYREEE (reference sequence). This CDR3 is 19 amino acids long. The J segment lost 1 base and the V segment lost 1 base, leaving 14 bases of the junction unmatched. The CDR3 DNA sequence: TGTGCCAGCAGCTTGAGGGGACAGGGGATAGTAGATTGGTCCTACGAGCAGTACTTC. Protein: CASSLRGQGIVDWSYEQYF.

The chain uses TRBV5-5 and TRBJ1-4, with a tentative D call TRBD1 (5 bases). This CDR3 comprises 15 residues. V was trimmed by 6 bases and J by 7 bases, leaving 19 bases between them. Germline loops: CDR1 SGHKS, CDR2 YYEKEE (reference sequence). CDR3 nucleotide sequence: TGTGCCAGCACCTTCGAGGGCAGGGAGGCTGAAAAACTGTTTTTT. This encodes CASTFEGREAEKLFF.

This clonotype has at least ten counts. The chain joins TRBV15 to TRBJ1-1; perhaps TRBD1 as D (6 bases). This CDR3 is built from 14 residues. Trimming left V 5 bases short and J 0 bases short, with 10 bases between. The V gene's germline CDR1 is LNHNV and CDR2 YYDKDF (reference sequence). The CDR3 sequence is CATSVRQVNTEAFF. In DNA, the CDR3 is TGTGCCACCAGCGTACGACAGGTGAACACTGAAGCTTTCTTT. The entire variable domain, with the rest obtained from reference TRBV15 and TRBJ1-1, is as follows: DAMVIQNPRYQVTQFGKPVTLSCSQTLNHNVMYWYQQKSSQAPKLLFHYYDKDFNNEADTPDNFQSRRPNTSFCFLDIRSPGLGDTAMYLCATSVRQVNTEAFFGQGTRLTVV.

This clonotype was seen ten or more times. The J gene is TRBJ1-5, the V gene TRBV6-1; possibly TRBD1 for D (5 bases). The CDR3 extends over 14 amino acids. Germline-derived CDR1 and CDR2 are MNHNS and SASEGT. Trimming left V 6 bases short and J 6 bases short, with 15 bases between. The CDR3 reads CASSAVVQGQPQHF. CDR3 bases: TGTGCCAGCAGCGCCGTCGTCCAGGGTCAGCCCCAGCATTTT.

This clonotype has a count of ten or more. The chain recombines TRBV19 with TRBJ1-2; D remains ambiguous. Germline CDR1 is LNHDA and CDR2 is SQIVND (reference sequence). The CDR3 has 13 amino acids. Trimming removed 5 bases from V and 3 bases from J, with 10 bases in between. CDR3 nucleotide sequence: TGTGCCAGTAGTGCAGGCTTAGACTATGGCTACACCTTC. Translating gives CASSAGLDYGYTF.

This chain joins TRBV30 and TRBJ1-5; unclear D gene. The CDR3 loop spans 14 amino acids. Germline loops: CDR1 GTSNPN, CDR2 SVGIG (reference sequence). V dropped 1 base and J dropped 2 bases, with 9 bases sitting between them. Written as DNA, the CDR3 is TGTGCCTGGAGTGGATTGGGCGGCAATCAGCCCCAGCATTTT. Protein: CAWSGLGGNQPQHF.

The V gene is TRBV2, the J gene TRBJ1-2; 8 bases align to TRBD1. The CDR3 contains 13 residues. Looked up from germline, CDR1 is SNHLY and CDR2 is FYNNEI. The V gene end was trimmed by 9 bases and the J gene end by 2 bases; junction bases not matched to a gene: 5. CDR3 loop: CASKTGENYGYTF. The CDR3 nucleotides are TGTGCCAGTAAGACAGGGGAGAACTATGGCTACACCTTC.

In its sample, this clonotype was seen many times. The CDR3 DNA follows: TGCGCCAGCAGCCCGCAGAGACTAGCGGGGGGGGAGACCCAGTACTTC. This encodes CASSPQRLAGGETQYF. The V call is TRBV5-1, the J call TRBJ2-5; 14 bases fit TRBD2. The CDR3 length is 16 residues. Looked up from germline, CDR1 is SGHRS and CDR2 is YFSETQ. V lost 4 bases and J lost 5; bases outside the gene matches: 7.

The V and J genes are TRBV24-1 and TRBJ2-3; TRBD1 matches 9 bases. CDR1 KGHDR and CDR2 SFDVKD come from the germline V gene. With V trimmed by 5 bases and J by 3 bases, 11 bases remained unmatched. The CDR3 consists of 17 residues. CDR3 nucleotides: TGTGCCACCAGTGGCTTCAGCCGGGACAGGGATACAGATACGCAGTATTTT. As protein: CATSGFSRDRDTDTQYF.

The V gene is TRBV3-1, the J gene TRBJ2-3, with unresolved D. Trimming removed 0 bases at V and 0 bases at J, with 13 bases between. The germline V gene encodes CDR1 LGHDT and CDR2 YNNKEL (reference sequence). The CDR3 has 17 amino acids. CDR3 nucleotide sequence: TGTGCCAGCAGCCAAGAGGGAAGCCCTACCAGCACAGATACGCAGTATTTT. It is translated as CASSQEGSPTSTDTQYF.

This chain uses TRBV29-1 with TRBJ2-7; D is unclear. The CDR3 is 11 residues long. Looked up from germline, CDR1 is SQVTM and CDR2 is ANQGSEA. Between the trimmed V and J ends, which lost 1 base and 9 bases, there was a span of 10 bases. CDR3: CSVEVGLGQYF. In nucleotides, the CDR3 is TGCAGCGTTGAAGTAGGGCTAGGGCAGTACTTC.